The 5 T cell receptor beta chains given below trace back to one sample, sequenced in a study of identical twins. TCRdb re-analysed the 5' RACE reads in MiXCR, keeping a single row per CDR3 protein. This sample carries hundreds of thousands of distinct CDR3 sequences, 8.6% of them seen once, and the ten largest clones take 0.75% to 1%. The same specimen was also included in a second study, on yellow fever vaccine responses in identical twins.

Sequences were obtained from PBMCs. The receptor set was obtained from a woman between 18 and 29 years old in good health.

The chain employs TRBV6-5 and TRBJ1-6; D gene uncertain. This CDR3 contains 15 residues. V was trimmed by 0 bases and J by 9 bases, leaving 12 bases between them. The germline CDR1 and CDR2 sequences are MNHEY and SVGAGI. This CDR3 is CASSYSALPSSPLHF. The CDR3 coding sequence is TGTGCCAGCAGTTACTCGGCACTCCCAAGTTCACCCCTCCACTTT.

Ten or more counts support this clonotype. The genes are TRBV29-1 and TRBJ2-3; D not resolved. The CDR3 is 14 amino acids. The germline V gene encodes CDR1 SQVTM and CDR2 ANQGSEA. Trimming stripped 0 bases from V and 5 bases from J, with 12 bases between. DNA of the CDR3: TGCAGCGTTGAAGACCTGTTCTCGTTAGATACGCAGTATTTT. Translating gives CSVEDLFSLDTQYF.

The J gene is TRBJ2-1, the V gene TRBV6-2 or TRBV6-3; possible D gene TRBD2, 5 bases. Germline V gives CDR1 MNHEY, CDR2 SVGEGT. The CDR3 runs to 14 residues. V lost 6 bases to trimming and J lost 7 bases, with 16 bases between them. CDR3 sequence reads: CASSPGIRSNEQFF. In DNA form, the CDR3 reads TGTGCCAGCAGCCCCGGGATCAGGAGTAATGAGCAGTTCTTC.

This clonotype was seen many times. This chain links TRBV5-1 with TRBJ1-1, with 9 bases matching TRBD1. This CDR3 comprises 15 residues. Germline CDR1 is SGHRS and CDR2 is YFSETQ. Trimming cost V 4 bases and J 4 bases; bases outside gene matches: 8. DNA for the CDR3: TGCGCCAGCAGCAGAACAGGGGGCTCGGGCACTGAAGCTTTCTTT. Protein: CASSRTGGSGTEAFF.

The rearrangement joins TRBV29-1 to TRBJ2-2; D uncertain. V was clipped by 8 bases and J by 7 bases, with 11 bases between them. Germline CDR1 SQVTM, CDR2 ANQGSEA. The CDR3 consists of 11 residues. In nucleotides, the CDR3 is TGCAGCTCTCGGGTTGGCGGGGAGCTGTTTTTT. Encoded protein: CSSRVGGELFF.